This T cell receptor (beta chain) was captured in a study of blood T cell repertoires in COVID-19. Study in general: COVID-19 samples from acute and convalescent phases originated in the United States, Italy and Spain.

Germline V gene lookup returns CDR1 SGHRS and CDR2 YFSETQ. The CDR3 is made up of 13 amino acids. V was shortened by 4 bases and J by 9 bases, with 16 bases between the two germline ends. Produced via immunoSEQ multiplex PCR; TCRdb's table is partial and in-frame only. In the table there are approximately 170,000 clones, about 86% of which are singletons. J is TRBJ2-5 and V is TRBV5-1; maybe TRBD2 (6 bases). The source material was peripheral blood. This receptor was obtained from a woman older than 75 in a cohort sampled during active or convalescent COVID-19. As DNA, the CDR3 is TGCGCCAGCAGCGGCGGGACGGAATCTGCCCAGTACTTC. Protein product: CASSGGTESAQYF. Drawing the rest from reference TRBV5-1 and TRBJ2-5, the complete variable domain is KAGVTQTPRYLIKTRGQQVTLSCSPISGHRSVSWYQQTPGQGLQFLFEYFSETQRNKGNFPGRFSGRQFSNSRSEMNVSTLELGDSALYLCASSGGTESAQYFGPGTRLLVL.